This TCR beta chain originates from a study of T cells in Graves' hyperthyroidism and ophthalmopathy. About the research overall: Peripheral blood collection took place at initial diagnosis, before any treatment. General study results and limits: Separation of ophthalmopathy from stable hyperthyroidism was achieved by a 13 V-J model.

RNA transcripts provided the source from which TCR beta CDR3 regions were amplified. HTBI primers were the set used in a first-round RT-PCR of the TCR CDR3. Each CDR3 protein gets one entry after TCRdb re-called the multiplex PCR reads with MiXCR. The table shows 250,000 to 300,000 distinct CDR3 sequences, with roughly a fifth occurring only once. Ten or more counts support this clonotype. Its antigen is not identified. Germline V gene sequence: CDR1 SNHLY, CDR2 FYNNEI. V lost 3 bases, J lost 6 bases, and 5 bases stayed unmatched. The CDR3 extends over 15 amino acids. Ophthalmopathy patients had moderate-to-severe active disease, CAS ≥3, NOSPECS ≥4, and disease duration under 3 months. Each 10 ml fresh peripheral blood draw supplied the PBMCs.

Source material: blood. J is TRBJ2-3 and V is TRBV2, with 11 bases that match TRBD2. The receptor was derived from a man aged 50 to 60 with Graves' ophthalmopathy. CDR3 sequence reads: CASSEGSGRADTQYF. CDR3 nucleotides: TGTGCCAGCAGTGAGGGTAGCGGGAGGGCGGATACGCAGTATTTT.